This T cell receptor (beta chain) was sequenced during a study of cytomegalovirus exposure and HLA in healthy donors. Overall study findings and caveats: Reported performance of the classifier showed diagnosis of cytomegalovirus status with high specificity and sensitivity. One variant, a missense change in DCLRE1C, was linked in a later analysis to TCR beta V- and J-gene trimming.

The PCR contained 60 Vbeta and 13 Jbeta primers. The repertoire was sequenced with immunoSEQ multiplex PCR; TCRdb's copy has only in-frame clones and lacks some. Of about 160,000 clones in the sample, over 60% were seen once. Concerning this clone: Its antigen remains unidentified.

Sequenced: PBMCs. This receptor was obtained from a woman under 40 in good health and CMV-seronegative.

The CDR3 loop is CASSEGLASDEQFF. In DNA, the CDR3 is TGTGCCAGCAGCGAGGGACTTGCGAGCGATGAGCAGTTCTTC. This chain joins TRBV2 and TRBJ2-1, with D perhaps matching TRBD2 (6 bases). Germline loops: CDR1 SNHLY, CDR2 FYNNEI. V lost 6 bases and J 8 bases, leaving 17 bases between the germline ends. This CDR3 contains 14 residues. The complete variable domain, with remaining parts taken from reference TRBV2 and TRBJ2-1, reads EPEVTQTPSHQVTQMGQEVILRCVPISNHLYFYWYRQILGQKVEFLVSFYNNEISEKSEIFDDQFSVERPDGSNFTLKIRSTKLEDSAMYFCASSEGLASDEQFFGPGTRLTVL.